This entry lists 31 T cell receptor beta chains sequenced from one sample in a study of cytotoxic CD8 clonotypes in ibrutinib-treated CLL. Generated by immunoSEQ multiplex PCR, the TCRdb table keeps only in-frame clones and is missing some. Here the sample spans 160,000 or so clones, approximately 80% being singletons. Source: PBMCs, taken after 24 months of ibrutinib treatment. The receptors originated from a human donor with chronic lymphocytic leukemia.

The chain carries TRBV7-2 and TRBJ1-5; the D is unclear. V was pared by 7 bases and J by 0 bases, with 4 bases between. This CDR3 spans 12 amino acids. CDR1 and CDR2 (germline): SGHTA, FQGNSA. The DNA for the CDR3 is TGTGCCAGCACTAATAGCAATCAGCCCCAGCATTTT. Residues: CASTNSNQPQHF.

The chain has TRBV7-9 and TRBJ2-1; 10 bases are a match to TRBD2. The ends lost 5 bases at V and 8 bases at J; junction bases unmatched: 12. Per the germline V gene, CDR1 is SEHNR and CDR2 is FQNEAQ (reference sequence). The CDR3 consists of 16 residues. The CDR3 nucleotides are TGTGCCAGCAGCCCCCCCAGCGGGAGGGCCGTAGATGAGCAGTTCTTC. It translates to CASSPPSGRAVDEQFF.

V gene TRBV4-2 combines with J gene TRBJ2-7, with 9 bases that match TRBD1. J was trimmed by 7 bases and V by 3 bases; bases with no gene match: 10. CDR3 length: 15 residues. Germline V gives CDR1 LGHNA, CDR2 YNFKEQ. The CDR3 sequence is CASSHFRDRVGEQYF. The CDR3 nucleotides read TGTGCCAGCAGCCATTTCCGGGACAGGGTGGGGGAGCAGTACTTC.

The chain employs TRBV11-2 and TRBJ2-6; D not certain. V was cut by 5 bases and J by 0 bases, with 2 bases left in between. This CDR3 region has 13 residues. From germline, CDR1 is SGHAT and CDR2 FQNNGV. The CDR3 nucleotides read TGTGCCAGCAGCCCCTCTGGGGCCAACGTCCTGACTTTC. It is translated as CASSPSGANVLTF.

This clone turned up a few times. The chain uses TRBV5-4 and TRBJ2-1; the D gene is possibly TRBD2 (5 bases). V was trimmed by 5 bases and J by 0 bases, leaving 9 bases between them. From germline, CDR1 is SGHNT and CDR2 YYREEE (reference sequence). The CDR3 runs to 14 residues. CDR3: CASRNRDSYNEQFF. CDR3 coding DNA: TGTGCCAGCAGAAACCGGGACTCCTACAATGAGCAGTTCTTC.

The V gene is TRBV6-6, the J gene TRBJ1-3; TRBD1 agrees at 12 bases. CDR1 is MNHNY and CDR2 is SVGAGI in the germline V gene (reference sequence). There are 16 residues in the CDR3. Losses at the gene ends were 6 bases for V and 2 bases for J; bases not matched to a gene: 5. This CDR3 reads CASRYRDRGPGNTIYF. The CDR3 DNA follows: TGTGCCAGCAGGTACCGGGACAGGGGGCCTGGAAACACCATATATTTT.

The J gene is TRBJ2-2, the V gene TRBV9; tentative D call: TRBD2 (6 bases). CDR1 SGDLS and CDR2 YYNGEE come from the germline V gene. V gave up 3 bases and J gave up 6 bases, with 15 bases separating them. This CDR3 spans 15 amino acids. The CDR3 loop reads CASSGFGPGAGELFF. DNA of the CDR3: TGTGCCAGCAGCGGTTTCGGGCCGGGGGCCGGGGAGCTGTTTTTT.

This sequence joins TRBV5-1 and TRBJ2-1; TRBD2 matches at 13 bases. This CDR3 contains 15 residues. CDR1 and CDR2 from the germline V gene are SGHRS and YFSETQ. Trimming at V came to 2 bases and at J to 8 bases, leaving 4 bases not matched to a gene. This chain's CDR3 is CASSLLAGGPDEQFF. The CDR3 region has the DNA TGCGCCAGCAGCTTACTAGCGGGGGGGCCGGATGAGCAGTTCTTC. Using reference TRBV5-1 and TRBJ2-1 for the parts outside the CDR3, the full variable domain is KAGVTQTPRYLIKTRGQQVTLSCSPISGHRSVSWYQQTPGQGLQFLFEYFSETQRNKGNFPGRFSGRQFSNSRSEMNVSTLELGDSALYLCASSLLAGGPDEQFFGPGTRLTVL.

This sequence joins TRBV30 and TRBJ2-3; TRBD2 aligns across 10 bases. Looked up from germline, CDR1 is GTSNPN and CDR2 is SVGIG (reference sequence). The CDR3 has 16 amino acids. With 2 bases clipped from V and 7 bases from J, the junction kept 12 bases outside the gene matches. The chain's CDR3 is CAWSNRPSGSRNTQYF. The CDR3 DNA sequence: TGTGCCTGGAGTAATCGGCCTAGCGGGAGTAGGAATACGCAGTATTTT.

The genes are TRBV5-6 and TRBJ1-3; maybe TRBD1 (6 bases). The CDR3 extends over 14 amino acids. Trimming took off 4 bases at V and 2 bases at J, with 10 bases between the two ends. The germline CDR1 and CDR2 sequences are SGHDT and YYEEEE. The CDR3 region is CASSRGSTGNTIYF. In DNA, the CDR3 is TGTGCCAGCAGCAGGGGGTCTACTGGAAACACCATATATTTT.

This clone showed up just once. The chain combines TRBV7-2 with TRBJ1-5; a possible D gene is TRBD1 (5 bases). Germline V gene data show CDR1 as SGHTA and CDR2 as FQGNSA. Trimming took 2 bases from V and 0 from J, leaving 11 bases between them. The CDR3 spans 16 residues. The DNA for the CDR3 is TGTGCCAGCAGCTTAATGTGGGGGAATAGCAATCAGCCCCAGCATTTT. Encoded protein: CASSLMWGNSNQPQHF.

The chain links TRBV5-1 to TRBJ1-2; TRBD1 agrees at 8 bases. This CDR3 is 17 amino acids long. V trimming: 2 bases; J trimming: 4 bases; junction bases outside the gene matches: 13. The germline CDR1 and CDR2 sequences are SGHRS and YFSETQ. The CDR3 loop is CASSLSGTPGQGYGYTF. In nucleotides, the CDR3 is TGCGCCAGCAGCTTATCCGGGACGCCTGGACAGGGCTATGGCTACACCTTC.

The gene calls are TRBV5-1 and TRBJ2-3; a possible D gene is TRBD2 (6 bases). The germline V and J ends were trimmed by 4 bases and 1 base, with 10 bases remaining between them. Per the germline V gene, CDR1 is SGHRS and CDR2 is YFSETQ. The CDR3 runs to 14 residues. The CDR3 spells CASSPGSGTDTQYF. CDR3 coding DNA: TGCGCCAGCAGCCCCGGGAGCGGCACAGATACGCAGTATTTT.

The chain carries TRBV19 and TRBJ1-4, with D unclear. This CDR3 region has 16 residues. V gave up 7 bases and J gave up 1 base, with 16 bases separating them. Germline V gives CDR1 LNHDA, CDR2 SQIVND (reference sequence). CDR3 nucleotides: TGTGCCAGTACAAAACGGTCGAAGCAAACTAATGAAAAACTGTTTTTT. Translating gives CASTKRSKQTNEKLFF.

The J gene is TRBJ1-2, the V gene TRBV11-1; D not certain. Germline V gene data show CDR1 as SGHAT and CDR2 as FQDESV (reference sequence). This CDR3 is built from 12 residues. V was cut by 2 bases and J by 2 bases, with 3 bases left in between. The CDR3 reads CASSLTNYGYTF. In DNA, the CDR3 is TGTGCCAGCAGCTTAACGAACTATGGCTACACCTTC.

CDR3 nucleotides: TGTGCCAGTAGTTCCGTCAGGGGGAGCAATGAAAAACTGTTTTTT. Amino acids: CASSSVRGSNEKLFF. The chain has TRBV19 and TRBJ1-4; 7 nucleotides match TRBD1. Trimming at V came to 5 bases and at J to 5 bases, leaving 8 bases not matched to a gene. CDR3 size: 15 residues. Germline V CDR1 and CDR2: LNHDA, SQIVND (reference sequence).

This chain joins TRBV4-3 and TRBJ2-2, with no clear D. Germline V CDR1 and CDR2: LGHNA, YSLEER. The CDR3 spans 14 residues. The ends were cut back, 4 bases at V and 6 bases at J, with 12 bases in the middle. The CDR3 DNA is TGCGCCAGCAGCCTGGAGTTGTTGCCCGGGGAGCTGTTTTTT. Translated: CASSLELLPGELFF.

The chain has TRBV2 and TRBJ2-5, with TRBD2 matching 9 bases. Germline V gene data show CDR1 as SNHLY and CDR2 as FYNNEI. The CDR3 consists of 14 residues. J gave up 7 bases and V 2 bases, and 5 bases lay outside the gene matches. This CDR3 is CASSEISGRGTQYF. The DNA for the CDR3 is TGTGCCAGCAGTGAAATTAGCGGGAGAGGGACCCAGTACTTC.

The chain recombines TRBV30 with TRBJ2-7; D uncertain. The CDR3 extends over 12 amino acids. In germline, CDR1 is GTSNPN, CDR2 SVGIG (reference sequence). The V gene lost 5 bases and the J gene lost 4 bases, with 12 bases spanning the gap. The CDR3 DNA sequence: TGTGCCTGGGGCAGGAAAGGGTACGAGCAGTACTTC. Its translation is CAWGRKGYEQYF. The full variable domain, in which reference TRBV30 and TRBJ2-7 provide the parts outside the CDR3, is SQTIHQWPATLVQPVGSPLSLECTVEGTSNPNLYWYRQAAGRGLQLLFYSVGIGQISSEVPQNLSASRPQDRQFILSSKKLLLSDSGFYLCAWGRKGYEQYFGPGTRLTVT.

V is TRBV5-1 and J is TRBJ1-1; D gene uncertain. Germline-derived CDR1 and CDR2 are SGHRS and YFSETQ. The CDR3 covers 14 residues. V was shortened by 0 bases and J by 1 base, with 7 bases between the two germline ends. The CDR3 protein is CASSLDVGNTEAFF. The CDR3, as DNA: TGCGCCAGCAGCTTGGATGTGGGGAACACTGAAGCTTTCTTT.

This clone was observed once. The V call is TRBV7-2, the J call TRBJ2-7; D is perhaps TRBD1 or TRBD2 (6 bases each). CDR1 and CDR2 (germline): SGHTA, FQGNSA. Trimming stripped 5 bases from V and 7 bases from J, with 18 bases between. The CDR3 runs 14 residues. The CDR3: CASSAEGGWREQYF. DNA of the CDR3: TGTGCCAGCAGCGCCGAGGGGGGTTGGAGGGAGCAGTACTTC.

This clone was observed once. The chain combines TRBV10-3 with TRBJ2-7; 7 nucleotides agree with TRBD1. J was trimmed by 0 bases and V by 6 bases; bases with no gene match: 11. CDR1 and CDR2 (germline): ENHRY, SYGVKD. This CDR3 contains 16 residues. The CDR3 protein is CAISANHRGYSYEQYF. The CDR3, as DNA: TGTGCCATCAGCGCAAACCACAGGGGCTACTCCTACGAGCAGTACTTC.

The gene calls are TRBV15 and TRBJ2-2; 12 nucleotides agree with TRBD2. With V trimmed by 4 bases and J by 6 bases, 9 bases remained unmatched. CDR1 LNHNV and CDR2 YYDKDF come from the germline V gene (reference sequence). The CDR3 loop spans 17 amino acids. The CDR3 DNA follows: TGTGCCACCAGCACAAGGTGGACTAGCGGGATCTCCGGGGAGCTGTTTTTT. Protein: CATSTRWTSGISGELFF. The entire variable domain, with the rest obtained from reference TRBV15 and TRBJ2-2, is as follows: DAMVIQNPRYQVTQFGKPVTLSCSQTLNHNVMYWYQQKSSQAPKLLFHYYDKDFNNEADTPDNFQSRRPNTSFCFLDIRSPGLGDTAMYLCATSTRWTSGISGELFFGEGSRLTVL.

Comment on this clone: At one end, the junction sequence differs from germline, possibly due to a read error. The rearrangement joins TRBV7-7 to TRBJ2-5; 8 nucleotides agree with TRBD1. This CDR3 region has 12 residues. CDR1 and CDR2 (germline): SSHAT, FNYEAQ (reference sequence). The chain's CDR3 is CASSSRQGPQYF. Here the CDR3 DNA reads TGTGCTAGCAGCTCGCGACAGGGGCCCCAGTACTTC.

The chain recombines TRBV28 with TRBJ1-3; TRBD1 aligns across 7 bases. CDR3 length equals 17 residues. The V gene's germline CDR1 is MDHEN and CDR2 SYDVKM. The V gene end was trimmed by 4 bases and the J gene end by 2 bases; junction bases not matched to a gene: 11. Written as DNA, the CDR3 is TGTGCCAGCAGTTCTTTCTCGGCAGGGGGGGCTGGAAACACCATATATTTT. Translating it yields CASSSFSAGGAGNTIYF.

The chain recombines TRBV6-5 with TRBJ2-2; D is possibly TRBD1 or TRBD2 (5 bases each). Trimming left V 2 bases short and J 5 bases short, with 15 bases between. Germline V gene sequence: CDR1 MNHEY, CDR2 SVGAGI. This CDR3 spans 16 amino acids. The CDR3 loop is CASSYVGTDGTGELFF. The CDR3 nucleotides read TGTGCCAGCAGTTACGTTGGGACGGATGGGACCGGGGAGCTGTTTTTT.

The chain is built from TRBV18 and TRBJ1-1; 7 nucleotides align to TRBD1. Trimming at V came to 8 bases and at J to 5 bases, leaving 5 bases not matched to a gene. Germline-derived CDR1 and CDR2 are KGHSH and LQKENI. The CDR3 consists of 12 residues. The CDR3 sequence is CASTTGSTEAFF. DNA for the CDR3: TGTGCCAGCACGACAGGGTCTACTGAAGCTTTCTTT. Complete variable domain (other parts from reference TRBV18 and TRBJ1-1): NAGVMQNPRHLVRRRGQEARLRCSPMKGHSHVYWYRQLPEEGLKFMVYLQKENIIDESGMPKERFSAEFPKEGPSILRIQQVVRGDSAAYFCASTTGSTEAFFGQGTRLTVV.

The V gene is TRBV7-6, the J gene TRBJ1-1, with D possibly matching TRBD1 (5 bases). The CDR3 is 13 amino acids. Deletions cut 4 bases from V and 1 base from J, with 7 bases between. From germline, CDR1 is SGHVS and CDR2 FNYEAQ. The CDR3 sequence is CASSSGRNTEAFF. The CDR3 DNA reads TGTGCCAGCAGCTCAGGGCGGAACACTGAAGCTTTCTTT.

The rearrangement joins TRBV6-1 to TRBJ2-2; possibly TRBD2 for D (6 bases). The V end lost 4 bases, the J end lost 4 bases, and 16 bases lay between the germline ends. The germline gives CDR1 MNHNS, CDR2 SASEGT. The CDR3 length is 16 residues. CDR3 protein: CASSARGRTTTGELFF. The CDR3 DNA reads as TGTGCCAGCAGTGCCCGGGGCAGGACTACCACCGGGGAGCTGTTTTTT.

This sequence joins TRBV7-2 and TRBJ2-3, with D unclear. This CDR3 is built from 13 residues. V was pared by 5 bases and J by 5 bases, with 11 bases between. The germline V gene encodes CDR1 SGHTA and CDR2 FQGNSA. CDR3 bases: TGTGCCAGCAGCCCCTTCGCCGTAGATACGCAGTATTTT. Its translation: CASSPFAVDTQYF.

This clone was found a few times. The gene calls are TRBV19 and TRBJ1-4, with a weak D call TRBD1 (5 bases). Deletions cut 7 bases from V and 2 bases from J, with 17 bases between. Germline V gene sequence: CDR1 LNHDA, CDR2 SQIVND (reference sequence). This CDR3 has 16 amino acids. Here the CDR3 DNA reads TGTGCCAGTAACCCCGTGAGGGGAAGGACTAATGAAAAACTGTTTTTT. Its protein is CASNPVRGRTNEKLFF.